This T cell receptor beta chain was profiled in a study of T cell responses to AZD1222 COVID-19 vaccine (TCRdb year 2021). With respect to the entire study: AZD1222 recipients given second doses at about 4 weeks or at about 12 weeks were pooled, since spike-specific TCR depth and breadth were not found to differ between the two schedules. TCR sequencing covered 230 or so trial participants: 207 given two doses of AZD1222 and 26 given two doses of MenACWY control vaccine. Trial participants were enrolled by age into subgroups of 18-55, 56-69 and 70-plus years, and around 150, 28 and 57 TCR-sequenced participants, respectively, were included in these subgroups. Broader findings and caveats from the paper: The whole spike protein was spanned by vaccine-associated CD4 TCRs, and dominant responses were seen in regions 160-218 and 743-854. In the small 56-69-year group, the increase in depth fell short of significance, most likely because of low power. After two AZD1222 doses, both the breadth and the depth of spike-specific TCRs were significantly higher than at day 0 and than in MenACWY recipients. Participants were mostly white British and included more females than males, and it was suggested by the authors that clonal diversity may have been underestimated. Epitopes outside the regions mutated in the B.1.351 and B.1.1.7 variants were reportedly recognized by nearly half of the unique spike-specific TCRs. Because no samples from the day 14 peak response were available, repertoires could be characterized only after the peak T cell response. Conclusions about previously exposed vaccinees are limited because only six or seven AZD1222 recipients were SARS-CoV-2 seropositive at baseline.

The CDR3 regions of human TCRbeta chains were subjected to immunosequencing. Per the authors' processing: TCRs in the repertoires were matched against a reference library of SARS-CoV-2-specific TCRs that had been generated with the MIRA antigen-specificity platform. Breadth was defined as the fraction of unique TCRs that were SARS-CoV-2-associated. Depth was defined as the fraction of total T cells that were SARS-CoV-2-associated. Using the MIRA data, each spike-specific TCR was assigned both to the spike region to which the TCR was reactive and to a CD4 or CD8 class. Log10-transformed breadth and depth values were compared by one-way ANOVA with Sidak's multiple comparisons tests. Imported from immuneACCESS, the table was reduced by TCRdb to in-frame sequences with V and J called. These copies leave out some clones; in studies compared against another copy, an unresolved V gene accounts for under half, and the cause of the remainder is not known. The DNA gave D and trimming, while V, J and clone size come from that table. Recorded for this sample are roughly 120,000 clones; approximately 89% of them occurred a single time. Clones ranked in the top ten supply less than 6% of the sample.

The sample's time point label is to be understood as: baseline before first vaccination. Vaccinee samples were obtained from the UK trials COV001 and COV002, which included a single-blind randomized controlled phase 2/3 trial of AZD1222 (ChAdOx1 nCoV-19) in healthy adults. Trial participant PBMC samples were collected at day 0 and day 28 after the second dose for TCRbeta chain sequencing. The germline V gene (reference sequence) yields MNHEY for CDR1 and SMNVEV for CDR2. The CDR3, from cysteine to phenylalanine, totals 13 residues. Only the CDR3 portion is preserved as DNA: 39 bases, with reading frame beginning at the first base. V is cut by 2 bases and J by 9 bases, and the space between the germline ends is 13 bases. Details on this clone: Its antigen remains undetermined. No qualities accompany the bases; no much larger clone lies one base away.

The source was peripheral blood, collected on day 0 of AZD1222 vaccination. This chain joins TRBV27 to TRBJ1-1; a weak D assignment points to TRBD1 (6 bases agree). The source is an adult in good health. The CDR3 protein: CASSLAAGAQAFF. The nucleotide sequence reads as follows: TGTGCCAGCAGTTTAGCGGCAGGGGCACAAGCTTTCTTT.